These T cell receptor beta chains were read from a single sample in a study of OX40 agonist ivuxolimab in advanced cancers. Here immunoSEQ multiplex PCR was the method, and the copy in TCRdb shows in-frame clones only, minus some. Here the sample spans under 90,000 clones, roughly 84% being singletons. The sequences come from CD4+ or CD8+ T cells sorted from blood, collected in a trial of the OX40 agonist ivuxolimab. These receptors were taken from an adult with an advanced solid tumor such as melanoma, head and neck, liver or kidney cancer. The CDR3 runs from the conserved cysteine through the conserved F or W. D genes are given only for firm matches. Not all rows give a size; the values are once, few, many and, for expanded clones, a class.

>NA|TRBJ1-5|NA|TRBV4-2
TGTGCCAGCAGCCAAGATTGGGAGGGAGGCAATCAGCCCCAGCATTTT
CASSQDWEGGNQPQHF
>NA|TRBJ1-1|few|TRBV10-2
TGCGCCAGCAGTGAGAGGACACTGAACACTGAAGCTTTCTTT
CASSERTLNTEAFF
>NA|TRBJ2-7|once|TRBV11-2
TGTGCCAGCAGCCTTCACTCAGGGACCTACGAGCAGTACTTC
CASSLHSGTYEQYF
>TRBD1|TRBJ2-7|NA|TRBV6-1
TGTGCCAGCGGTAAAGGGACAGGGAGCCTTCCTAGCTCCTACGAGCAGTACTTC
CASGKGTGSLPSSYEQYF
>NA|TRBJ1-4|NA|TRBV10-3
TGTGCCATCAGCATTGGGCCCTCAACTAATGAAAAACTGTTTTTT
CAISIGPSTNEKLFF
>NA|TRBJ2-5|NA|TRBV21-1
TGTGCCAGCCTGCGCAGGGGGAGTGAAGAGACCCAGTACTTC
CASLRRGSEETQYF
>NA|TRBJ1-1|NA|TRBV9
TGTGCCAGCAGCCCCGTCAGGGTTGTGGGCACTGAAGCTTTCTTT
CASSPVRVVGTEAFF
>NA|TRBJ1-3|NA|TRBV18
TGTGCCAGCTCACCATCTCGGGGGGACCGAAACACCATATATTTT
CASSPSRGDRNTIYF
>NA|TRBJ2-5|NA|TRBV9
TGTGCCAGCAGCGTAGGAACGACAGTCCAAGAGACCCAGTACTTC
CASSVGTTVQETQYF
>TRBD1|TRBJ1-5|NA|TRBV19
TGTGCCAGTACCCGGGGACAGGCGAGCAATCAGCCCCAGCATTTT
CASTRGQASNQPQHF
>TRBD1|TRBJ1-5|NA|TRBV5-5
TGTGCCAGCAGCAAAGGACAGGGCGGAGTTCAGCCCCAGCATTTT
CASSKGQGGVQPQHF
>TRBD1|TRBJ2-2|few|TRBV10-3
TGTGCCATCAGAGTACAGGGGGCAGCTGGCACCGGGGAGCTGTTTTTT
CAIRVQGAAGTGELFF
>TRBD1|TRBJ1-1|NA|TRBV7-2
TGTGCCAGCAGCCCTTTACAGGGGGTCACTGAAGCTTTCTTT
CASSPLQGVTEAFF